A single T cell receptor (beta chain) is shown here with its context. Its specificity is unknown. The record originates from a study of early stage breast cancer tumors. This CDR3 comprises 16 residues. CDR1 is SNHLY and CDR2 is FYNNEI in the germline V gene. Trimming took 8 bases from V and 2 from J, leaving 20 bases between them. General study findings and limits: Compared with adjacent normal breast, tumors showed about 2.5-fold denser, more clonal T cells. Comparing each tissue with blood distinguished tumor from normal in about 90% of the 16 patients.

TCRdb's copy holds only in-frame clones and misses some; the assay was immunoSEQ multiplex PCR. The profile covers thousands of clones, with under 80% appearing a single time and approximately 14% taken by the ten largest. Sequencing was performed on breast tumor tissue. The chain joins TRBV2 to TRBJ2-3; D possibly corresponds to TRBD1 (5 bases). This TCR came from a person in their sixties with breast cancer. DNA of the CDR3: TGTGCCAGCTCCCCTTGGGTAGGGGTCGACACAGATACGCAGTATTTT. Protein product: CASSPWVGVDTDTQYF.